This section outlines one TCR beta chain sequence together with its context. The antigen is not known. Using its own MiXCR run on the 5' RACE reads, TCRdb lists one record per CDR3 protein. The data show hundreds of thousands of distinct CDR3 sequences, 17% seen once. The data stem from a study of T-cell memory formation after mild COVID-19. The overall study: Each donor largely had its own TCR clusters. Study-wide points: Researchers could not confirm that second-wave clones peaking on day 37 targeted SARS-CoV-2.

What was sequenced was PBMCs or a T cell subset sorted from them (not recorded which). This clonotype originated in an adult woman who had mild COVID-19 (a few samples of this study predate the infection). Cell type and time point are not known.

The CDR3 here is CASSWDTEAFF. In DNA form, the CDR3 reads TGTGCCAGCAGCTGGGACACTGAAGCTTTCTTT. V is TRBV7-9 and J is TRBJ1-1, with unresolved D. Between the trimmed V and J ends, which lost 4 bases and 3 bases, there was a span of 3 bases. The germline V gene has CDR1 SEHNR and CDR2 FQNEAQ (reference sequence). The CDR3 has 11 residues. Looking up the rest from reference TRBV7-9 and TRBJ1-1 gives the full variable domain: DTGVSQNPRHKITKRGQNVTFRCDPISEHNRLYWYRQTLGQGPEFLTYFQNEAQLEKSRLLSDRFSAERPKGSFSTLEIQRTEQGDSAMYLCASSWDTEAFFGQGTRLTVV.